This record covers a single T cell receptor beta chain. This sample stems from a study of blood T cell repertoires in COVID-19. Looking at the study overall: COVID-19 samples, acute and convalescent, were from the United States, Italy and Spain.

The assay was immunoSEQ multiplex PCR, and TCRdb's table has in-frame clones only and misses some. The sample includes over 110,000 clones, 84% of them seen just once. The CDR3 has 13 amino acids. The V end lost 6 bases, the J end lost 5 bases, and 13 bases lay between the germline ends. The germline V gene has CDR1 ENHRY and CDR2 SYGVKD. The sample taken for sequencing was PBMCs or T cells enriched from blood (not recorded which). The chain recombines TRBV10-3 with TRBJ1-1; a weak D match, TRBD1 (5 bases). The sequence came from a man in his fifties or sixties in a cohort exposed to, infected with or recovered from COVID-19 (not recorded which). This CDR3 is CAISRVEGTEAFF. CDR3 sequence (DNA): TGTGCCATCAGCAGGGTCGAAGGGACTGAAGCTTTCTTT.